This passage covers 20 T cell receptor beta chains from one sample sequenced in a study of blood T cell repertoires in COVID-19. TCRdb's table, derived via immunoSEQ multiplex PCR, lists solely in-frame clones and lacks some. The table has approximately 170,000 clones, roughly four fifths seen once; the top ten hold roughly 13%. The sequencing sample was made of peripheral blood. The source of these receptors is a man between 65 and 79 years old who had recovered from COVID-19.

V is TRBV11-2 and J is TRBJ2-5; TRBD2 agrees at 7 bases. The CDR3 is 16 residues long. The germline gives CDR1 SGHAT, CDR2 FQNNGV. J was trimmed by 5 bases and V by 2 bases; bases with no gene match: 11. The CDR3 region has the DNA TGTGCCAGCAGCTTAAGGTTCTCGGGAGGCCACGAGACCCAGTACTTC. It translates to CASSLRFSGGHETQYF.

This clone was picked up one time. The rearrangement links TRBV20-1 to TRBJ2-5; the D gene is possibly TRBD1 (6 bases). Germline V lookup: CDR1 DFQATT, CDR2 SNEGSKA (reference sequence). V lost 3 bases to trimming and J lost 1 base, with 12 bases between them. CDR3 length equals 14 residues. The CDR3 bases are TGCAGTGCTAGTGGGGGACACCCCCAAGAGACCCAGTACTTC. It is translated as CSASGGHPQETQYF.

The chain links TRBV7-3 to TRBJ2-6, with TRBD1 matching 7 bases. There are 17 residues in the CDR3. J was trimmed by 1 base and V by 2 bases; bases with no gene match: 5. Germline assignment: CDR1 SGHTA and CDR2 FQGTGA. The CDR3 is CASSLAGGISGANVLTF. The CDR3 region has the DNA TGTGCCAGCAGCTTAGCAGGGGGAATATCTGGGGCCAACGTCCTGACTTTC.

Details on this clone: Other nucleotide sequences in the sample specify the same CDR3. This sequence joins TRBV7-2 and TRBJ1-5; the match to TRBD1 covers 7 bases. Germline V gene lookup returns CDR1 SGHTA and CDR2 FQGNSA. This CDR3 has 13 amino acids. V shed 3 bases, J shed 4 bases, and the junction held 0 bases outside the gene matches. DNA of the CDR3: TGTGCCAGCAGCTTGGGACAGAATCAGCCCCAGCATTTT. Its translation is CASSLGQNQPQHF.

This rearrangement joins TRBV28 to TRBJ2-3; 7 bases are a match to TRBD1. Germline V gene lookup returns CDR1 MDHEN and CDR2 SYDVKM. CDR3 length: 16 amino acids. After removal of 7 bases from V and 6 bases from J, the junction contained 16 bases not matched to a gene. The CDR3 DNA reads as TGTGCCAGCACACGGACCCAGGGGGTGGGATACGATACGCAGTATTTT. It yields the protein CASTRTQGVGYDTQYF.

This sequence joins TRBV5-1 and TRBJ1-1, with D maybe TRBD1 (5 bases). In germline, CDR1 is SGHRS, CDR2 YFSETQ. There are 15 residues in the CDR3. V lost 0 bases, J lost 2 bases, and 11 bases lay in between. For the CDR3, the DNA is TGCGCCAGCAGCTTGGAAGGGGCGAAAAACACTGAAGCTTTCTTT. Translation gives CASSLEGAKNTEAFF.

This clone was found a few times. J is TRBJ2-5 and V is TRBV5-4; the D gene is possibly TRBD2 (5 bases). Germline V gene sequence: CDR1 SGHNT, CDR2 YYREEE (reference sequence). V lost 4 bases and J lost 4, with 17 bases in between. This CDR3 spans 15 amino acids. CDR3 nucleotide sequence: TGTGCCAGCAGCCCCCGGGGTGGAGATACAGAGACCCAGTACTTC. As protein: CASSPRGGDTETQYF.

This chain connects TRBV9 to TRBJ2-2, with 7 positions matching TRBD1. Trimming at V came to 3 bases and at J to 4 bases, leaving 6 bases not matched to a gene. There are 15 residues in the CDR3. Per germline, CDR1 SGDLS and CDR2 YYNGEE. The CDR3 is CASSGGTVRTGELFF. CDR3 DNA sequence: TGTGCCAGCAGCGGGGGGACAGTCCGCACCGGGGAGCTGTTTTTT. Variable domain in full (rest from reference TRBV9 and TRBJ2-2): DSGVTQTPKHLITATGQRVTLRCSPRSGDLSVYWYQQSLDQGLQFLIQYYNGEERAKGNILERFSAQQFPDLHSELNLSSLELGDSALYFCASSGGTVRTGELFFGEGSRLTVL.

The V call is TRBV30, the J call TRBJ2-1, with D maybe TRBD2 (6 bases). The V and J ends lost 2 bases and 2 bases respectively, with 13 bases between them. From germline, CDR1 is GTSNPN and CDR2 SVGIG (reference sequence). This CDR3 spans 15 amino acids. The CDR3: CAWSRLAPTYNEQFF. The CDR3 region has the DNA TGTGCCTGGAGTCGGCTAGCGCCCACCTACAATGAGCAGTTCTTC.

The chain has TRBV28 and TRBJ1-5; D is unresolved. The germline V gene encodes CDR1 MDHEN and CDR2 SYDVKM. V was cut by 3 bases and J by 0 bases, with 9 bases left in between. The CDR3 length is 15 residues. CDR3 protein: CASSFRLYSNQPQHF. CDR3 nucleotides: TGTGCCAGCAGTTTTCGCCTATATAGCAATCAGCCCCAGCATTTT.

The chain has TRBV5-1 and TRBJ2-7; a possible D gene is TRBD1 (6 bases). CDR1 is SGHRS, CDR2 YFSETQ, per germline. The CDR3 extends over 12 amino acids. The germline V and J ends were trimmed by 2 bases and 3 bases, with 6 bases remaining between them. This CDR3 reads CASSLQGYEQYF. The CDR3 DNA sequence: TGCGCCAGCAGCTTACAGGGCTACGAGCAGTACTTC.

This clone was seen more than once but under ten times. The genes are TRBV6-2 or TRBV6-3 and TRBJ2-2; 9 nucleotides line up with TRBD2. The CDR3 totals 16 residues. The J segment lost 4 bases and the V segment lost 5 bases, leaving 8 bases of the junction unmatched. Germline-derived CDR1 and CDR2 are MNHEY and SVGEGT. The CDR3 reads CASSNTLAGPTGELFF. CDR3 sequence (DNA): TGTGCCAGCAGTAATACTCTAGCGGGACCCACCGGGGAGCTGTTTTTT.

CDR3 amino acids: CASSLRLRGDQPQHF. Written as DNA, the CDR3 is TGTGCCAGCAGTTTACGACTCAGGGGGGATCAGCCCCAGCATTTT. The V and J genes are TRBV27 and TRBJ1-5; 7 bases are shared with TRBD1. The CDR3 has 15 residues. Germline CDR1 and CDR2: MNHEY and SMNVEV (reference sequence). V dropped 2 bases and J dropped 5; count of bases not matched to a gene: 6.

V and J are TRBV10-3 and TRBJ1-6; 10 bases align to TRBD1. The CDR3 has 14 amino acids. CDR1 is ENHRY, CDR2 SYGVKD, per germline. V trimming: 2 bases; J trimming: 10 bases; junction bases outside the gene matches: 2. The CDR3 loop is CAISERDRGSPLHF. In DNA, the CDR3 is TGTGCCATCAGTGAGAGGGACAGGGGCTCACCCCTCCACTTT.

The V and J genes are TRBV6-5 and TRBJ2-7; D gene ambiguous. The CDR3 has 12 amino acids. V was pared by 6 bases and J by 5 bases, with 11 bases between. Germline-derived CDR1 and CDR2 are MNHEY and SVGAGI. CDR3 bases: TGTGCCAGCAGCTCTTACCAGGACGAGCAGTACTTC. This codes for CASSSYQDEQYF.

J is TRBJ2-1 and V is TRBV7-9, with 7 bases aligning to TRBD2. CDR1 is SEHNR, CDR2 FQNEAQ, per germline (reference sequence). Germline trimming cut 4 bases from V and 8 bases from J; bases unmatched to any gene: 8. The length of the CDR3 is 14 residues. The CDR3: CASSYQTSIDEQFF. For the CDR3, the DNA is TGTGCCAGCAGCTACCAGACTAGCATTGATGAGCAGTTCTTC.

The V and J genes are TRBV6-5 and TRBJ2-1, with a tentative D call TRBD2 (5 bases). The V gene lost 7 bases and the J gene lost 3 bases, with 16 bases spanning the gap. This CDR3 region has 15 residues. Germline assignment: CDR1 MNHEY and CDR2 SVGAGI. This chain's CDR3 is CASTPREGFYNEQFF. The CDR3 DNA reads TGTGCCAGCACCCCTCGAGAGGGCTTCTACAATGAGCAGTTCTTC.

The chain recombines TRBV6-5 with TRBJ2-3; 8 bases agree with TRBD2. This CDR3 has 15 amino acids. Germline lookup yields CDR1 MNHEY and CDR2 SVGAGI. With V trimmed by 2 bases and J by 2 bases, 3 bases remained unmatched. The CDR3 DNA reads TGTGCCAGCAGTTACGGGACTAGGTACACAGATACGCAGTATTTT. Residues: CASSYGTRYTDTQYF.

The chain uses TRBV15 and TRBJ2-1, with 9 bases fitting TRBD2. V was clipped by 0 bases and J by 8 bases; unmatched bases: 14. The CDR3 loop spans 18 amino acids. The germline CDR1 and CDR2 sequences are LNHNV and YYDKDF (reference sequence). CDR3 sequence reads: CATSRDPPSGTPGDEQFF. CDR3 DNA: TGTGCCACCAGCAGAGATCCTCCTAGCGGGACACCGGGGGATGAGCAGTTCTTC.

The CDR3 coding sequence is TGTGCCAGCTCACCACCGGGAAGGGGTGGAAACACCATATATTTT. This encodes CASSPPGRGGNTIYF. This rearrangement joins TRBV18 to TRBJ1-3, with D possibly being TRBD1 (5 bases). The germline gives CDR1 KGHSH, CDR2 LQKENI. V lost 0 bases to trimming and J lost 3 bases, with 9 bases between them. The CDR3 consists of 15 residues. Based on the CDR3 plus reference TRBV18 and TRBJ1-3, the full variable domain is NAGVMQNPRHLVRRRGQEARLRCSPMKGHSHVYWYRQLPEEGLKFMVYLQKENIIDESGMPKERFSAEFPKEGPSILRIQQVVRGDSAAYFCASSPPGRGGNTIYFGEGSWLTVV.